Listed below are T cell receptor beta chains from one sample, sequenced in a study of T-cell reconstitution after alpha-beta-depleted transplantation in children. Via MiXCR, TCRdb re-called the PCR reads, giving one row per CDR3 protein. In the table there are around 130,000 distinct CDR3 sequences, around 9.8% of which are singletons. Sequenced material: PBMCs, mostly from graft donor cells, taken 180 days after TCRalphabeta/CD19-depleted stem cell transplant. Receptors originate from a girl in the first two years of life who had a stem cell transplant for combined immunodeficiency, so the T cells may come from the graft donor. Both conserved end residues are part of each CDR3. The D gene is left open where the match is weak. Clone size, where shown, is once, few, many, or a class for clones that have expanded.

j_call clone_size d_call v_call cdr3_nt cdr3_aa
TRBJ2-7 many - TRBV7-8 TGTGCCAGCAGCTTAGTGTCGACAGGCAACGAGCAGTACTTC CASSLVSTGNEQYF
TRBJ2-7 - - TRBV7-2 TGTGCCAGCAGCTTACTGGGGGGGCATACCTACGAGCAGTACTTC CASSLLGGHTYEQYF
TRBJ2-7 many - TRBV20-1 TGCAGTGCTAGAGAAGTGGACAGCTACGAGCAGTACTTC CSAREVDSYEQYF
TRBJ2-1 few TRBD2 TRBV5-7 TGTGCCAGCAGCAAACTAGCGACGGATGAGCAGTTCTTC CASSKLATDEQFF
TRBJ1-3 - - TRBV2 TGTGCCAGCAGGACAGAGGGAAACACCATATATTTT CASRTEGNTIYF
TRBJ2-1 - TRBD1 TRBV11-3 TGTGCCAGCAGCGGGGGACAGGTTTACAATGAGCAGTTCTTC CASSGGQVYNEQFF
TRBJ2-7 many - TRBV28 TGTGCCAGCAGGTCCCCCCGGACTATTAGCTCCTACGAGCAGTACTTC CASRSPRTISSYEQYF
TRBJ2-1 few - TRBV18 TGTGCCAGCTCATCATCAGGGGACTCCTACAATGAGCAGTTCTTC CASSSSGDSYNEQFF
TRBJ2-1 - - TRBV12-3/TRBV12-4 TGTGCCAGCAGTTTTGGCTGGGTGGGTGAGCAGTTCTTC CASSFGWVGEQFF
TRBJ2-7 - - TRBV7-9 TGTGCCAGCAGCTTAGCGGAAACCTCCTACGAGCAGTACTTC CASSLAETSYEQYF
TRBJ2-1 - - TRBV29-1 TGCAGCATCGAGTTCCTTAGCCACTACAATGAGCAGTTCTTC CSIEFLSHYNEQFF
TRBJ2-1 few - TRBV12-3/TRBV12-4 TGTGCCACCAGTAGGGGGACATCCTACAATGAGCAGTTCTTC CATSRGTSYNEQFF
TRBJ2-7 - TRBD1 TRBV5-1 TGCGCCAGCAGCTTCGATTCTAGGGACAGGGGGACGGGAGAGCGCTTC CASSFDSRDRGTGERF
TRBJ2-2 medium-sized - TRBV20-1 TGCAGTGCTGCACCGCATTGGGCCGGGGAGCTGTTTTTT CSAAPHWAGELFF